This TCR beta chain was sequenced during a study of T cell responses to AZD1222 COVID-19 vaccine. Notes on this clone: What it recognizes is unknown.

Profiled with immunoSEQ multiplex PCR; TCRdb holds only in-frame clones, not every one. The profile shows tens of thousands of clones, over 75% of them singletons. Trimming stripped 6 bases from V and 2 bases from J, with 16 bases between. Germline CDR1 and CDR2: MNHEY and SVGAGI. CDR3 length equals 15 residues. General study points: Donors were chiefly white British, with a greater number of females, and clonal diversity was perhaps underestimated.

J is TRBJ1-2 and V is TRBV6-5, with D possibly TRBD1 on 5 matching bases. This specimen was peripheral blood, taken on day 0 of AZD1222 vaccination. This clonotype was sampled from an adult in good health. The CDR3 nucleotides read TGTGCCAGCAGCCCGCTTAGGGGCCGAAACTATGGCTACACCTTC. Protein product: CASSPLRGRNYGYTF.